The source of this T cell receptor (beta chain) is a study of T-cell memory formation after mild COVID-19. TCRdb redid the calling of the 5' RACE reads with MiXCR, one entry per CDR3 protein. Here the sample spans hundreds of thousands of distinct CDR3 sequences, around 21% being singletons. This CDR3 is built from 15 residues. V lost 0 bases and J 0 bases, leaving 10 bases between the germline ends. Looked up from germline, CDR1 is SGHRS and CDR2 is YFSETQ. This clonotype was seen only a few times. The rearrangement links TRBV5-1 to TRBJ2-7; D is undetermined. Sequenced material: PBMCs or a T cell subset sorted from them (not recorded which). This TCR came from an adult woman who had mild COVID-19 (a few samples of this study predate the infection). Cell type and time point are not known. The CDR3 region is CASSLAGSYSYEQYF. CDR3 nucleotide sequence: TGCGCCAGCAGCTTGGCGGGTTCCTACTCCTACGAGCAGTACTTC.